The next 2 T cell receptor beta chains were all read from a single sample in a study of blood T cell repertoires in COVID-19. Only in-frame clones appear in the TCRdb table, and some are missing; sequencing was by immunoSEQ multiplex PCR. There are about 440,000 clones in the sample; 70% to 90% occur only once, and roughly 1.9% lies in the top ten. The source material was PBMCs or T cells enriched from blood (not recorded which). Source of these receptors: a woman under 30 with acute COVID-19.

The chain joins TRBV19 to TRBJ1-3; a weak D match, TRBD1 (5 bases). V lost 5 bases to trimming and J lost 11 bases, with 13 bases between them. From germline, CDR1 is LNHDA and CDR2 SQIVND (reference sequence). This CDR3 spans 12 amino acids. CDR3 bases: TGTGCCAGTAGTGGGGCGGCGCGACCCATATATTTT. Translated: CASSGAARPIYF.

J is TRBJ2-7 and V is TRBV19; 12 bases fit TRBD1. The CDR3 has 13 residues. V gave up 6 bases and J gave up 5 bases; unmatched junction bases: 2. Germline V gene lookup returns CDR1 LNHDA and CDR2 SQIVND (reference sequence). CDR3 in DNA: TGTGCCAGTAGGGGACAGGGGGCCGACGAGCAGTACTTC. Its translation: CASRGQGADEQYF.